One and the same sample provided the 26 T cell receptor beta chains below, sequenced in a study of blood T cell repertoires in COVID-19. The data were produced by immunoSEQ multiplex PCR, yet TCRdb's version contains in-frame clones alone and is incomplete. The table lists fewer than 400,000 clones, roughly 85% of them singletons. The sample taken for sequencing was PBMCs or T cells enriched from blood (not recorded which). These receptors originate from a man in his thirties or forties who had recovered from COVID-19.

The chain is built from TRBV6-5 and TRBJ2-7; TRBD2 might be the D (6 bases). This CDR3 has 16 residues. Trimming removed 4 bases from V and 0 bases from J, with 16 bases in between. Germline lookup yields CDR1 MNHEY and CDR2 SVGAGI. The CDR3 DNA follows: TGTGCCAGCAGTTCCTTACGGGGAGGATCCTCCTACGAGCAGTACTTC. This encodes CASSSLRGGSSYEQYF.

V and J are TRBV5-1 and TRBJ2-5; no clear D. Trimming cost V 0 bases and J 4 bases, with 13 bases left between them. There are 15 residues in the CDR3. Germline V gene data show CDR1 as SGHRS and CDR2 as YFSETQ. The DNA of the CDR3 is TGCGCCAGCAGCTTGGGGGCGAAGGCCCGAGAGACCCAGTACTTC. It is translated as CASSLGAKARETQYF.

V usage is TRBV7-2 and J usage is TRBJ2-1; D remains ambiguous. Per germline, CDR1 SGHTA and CDR2 FQGNSA. The CDR3 is 15 residues long. V was cut by 3 bases and J by 7 bases, with 16 bases left in between. Written as DNA, the CDR3 is TGTGCCAGCAGCTTGTCCGACCTAAAAGCGAATGAGCAGTTCTTC. It encodes CASSLSDLKANEQFF.

This rearrangement joins TRBV9 to TRBJ1-1; D gene unclear. The germline gives CDR1 SGDLS, CDR2 YYNGEE. Trimming removed 3 bases at V and 3 bases at J, with 12 bases between. The CDR3 has 14 residues. The CDR3 coding sequence is TGTGCCAGCAGCGCATTATACGGGGACACTGAAGCTTTCTTT. Amino acids: CASSALYGDTEAFF.

Worth noting for this clone: Additional DNA sequences in this sample encode the identical CDR3. CDR3 region: CASSQGTGLGYTF. DNA of the CDR3: TGTGCCAGCAGCCAAGGGACAGGCCTTGGCTACACCTTC. This rearrangement joins TRBV3-1 (or the pseudogene TRBV3-2) to TRBJ1-2; TRBD1 aligns across 7 bases. Germline V lookup: CDR1 LGHDT, CDR2 YNNKEL (reference sequence). The CDR3 length is 13 residues. J gave up 7 bases and V 1 base, and 3 bases lay outside the gene matches.

This chain links TRBV7-2 with TRBJ1-2, with D hard to call. The CDR3 has 13 residues. Germline CDR1 reads SGHTA; CDR2 reads FQGNSA. The V and J ends lost 5 bases and 2 bases respectively, with 9 bases between them. The CDR3 sequence is CASSQTPNYGYTF. CDR3 sequence (DNA): TGTGCCAGCAGCCAAACACCCAACTATGGCTACACCTTC. Full variable domain (remainder filled in from reference TRBV7-2 and TRBJ1-2): GAGVSQSPSNKVTEKGKDVELRCDPISGHTALYWYRQSLGQGLEFLIYFQGNSAPDKSGLPSDRFSAERTGGSVSTLTIQRTQQEDSAVYLCASSQTPNYGYTFGSGTRLTVV.

The chain recombines TRBV4-1 with TRBJ1-2; 7 bases line up with TRBD1. J lost 12 bases, V lost 3 bases, and 13 bases had no gene match. Per germline, CDR1 MGHRA and CDR2 YSYEKL. This CDR3 is 14 amino acids long. This CDR3 is CASSQEQGLGWDTF. As DNA, the CDR3 is TGCGCCAGCAGCCAGGAACAGGGGCTGGGGTGGGACACCTTC.

This chain links TRBV9 with TRBJ2-3, with 8 bases matching TRBD2. The V segment lost 0 bases and the J segment 2 bases; nucleotides outside the gene matches: 5. The CDR3 is 16 amino acids. Germline CDR1 reads SGDLS; CDR2 reads YYNGEE. CDR3 protein: CASSVGRGASTDTQYF. The CDR3 bases are TGTGCCAGCAGCGTAGGGCGGGGGGCGTCCACAGATACGCAGTATTTT.

V is TRBV5-4 and J is TRBJ2-3; the D gene is possibly TRBD2 (6 bases). Looked up from germline, CDR1 is SGHNT and CDR2 is YYREEE (reference sequence). V was clipped by 2 bases and J by 6 bases, with 13 bases between them. The CDR3 length is 14 residues. The CDR3 sequence: CASSLPGLSDTQYF. CDR3 in DNA: TGTGCCAGCAGCTTACCGGGACTGTCTGATACGCAGTATTTT.

In this sample, this clone turned up once. The chain carries TRBV24-1 and TRBJ2-3, with D uncertain. From germline, CDR1 is KGHDR and CDR2 SFDVKD. Trimming left V 6 bases short and J 1 base short, with 10 bases between. There are 14 residues in the CDR3. The CDR3: CATSTQGGTDTQYF. For the CDR3, the DNA is TGTGCCACCAGTACTCAAGGAGGCACAGATACGCAGTATTTT.

The chain carries TRBV19 and TRBJ2-1, with 7 bases identical to TRBD1. CDR1 and CDR2 (germline): LNHDA, SQIVND (reference sequence). Germline trimming cut 3 bases from V and 4 bases from J; bases unmatched to any gene: 6. CDR3 length equals 15 residues. This CDR3 reads CASSISTGPYNEQFF. The CDR3, as DNA: TGTGCCAGTAGTATCTCGACAGGGCCTTACAATGAGCAGTTCTTC. The complete variable domain, with remaining parts taken from reference TRBV19 and TRBJ2-1, reads DGGITQSPKYLFRKEGQNVTLSCEQNLNHDAMYWYRQDPGQGLRLIYYSQIVNDFQKGDIAEGYSVSREKKESFPLTVTSAQKNPTAFYLCASSISTGPYNEQFFGPGTRLTVL.

This chain joins TRBV7-2 and TRBJ2-3; 8 bases are shared with TRBD2. The CDR3 totals 13 residues. Unmatched junction bases numbered 2, after V lost 8 bases and J lost 1 base. Germline-derived CDR1 and CDR2 are SGHTA and FQGNSA. In DNA, the CDR3 is TGTGCCAGCGCGGGGGGTCGCACAGATACGCAGTATTTT. Translation gives CASAGGRTDTQYF.

This clone was counted a single time. The CDR3 loop reads CASSTGGGYTGELFF. The CDR3 DNA reads as TGTGCCAGCAGCACAGGGGGAGGGTACACCGGGGAGCTGTTTTTT. This sequence joins TRBV7-3 and TRBJ2-2; maybe TRBD1 (8 bases). The CDR3 covers 15 residues. V was pared by 5 bases and J by 3 bases, with 13 bases between. Germline V gene data show CDR1 as SGHTA and CDR2 as FQGTGA.

V gene TRBV7-9 combines with J gene TRBJ2-2; tentative D call: TRBD1 (7 bases). The CDR3 covers 17 residues. Deletions cut 5 bases from V and 6 bases from J, with 22 bases between. CDR1 is SEHNR and CDR2 is FQNEAQ in the germline V gene (reference sequence). For the CDR3, the DNA is TGTGCCAGCAGCGCGCGAAGTAGCTTCAGGGGGGCCGGGGAGCTGTTTTTT. Protein sequence: CASSARSSFRGAGELFF. The whole variable domain, filled in from reference TRBV7-9 and TRBJ2-2, reads DTGVSQNPRHKITKRGQNVTFRCDPISEHNRLYWYRQTLGQGPEFLTYFQNEAQLEKSRLLSDRFSAERPKGSFSTLEIQRTEQGDSAMYLCASSARSSFRGAGELFFGEGSRLTVL.

The sample holds one count of this clone. The chain employs TRBV6-5 and TRBJ1-6, with 9 bases lining up with TRBD1. The CDR3 runs to 15 residues. CDR1 MNHEY and CDR2 SVGAGI come from the germline V gene. V was pared by 5 bases and J by 8 bases, with 7 bases of the junction left unmatched. The CDR3 is CASSPGQGFYSPLHF. The CDR3 DNA reads as TGTGCCAGCAGTCCAGGACAGGGGTTTTATTCACCCCTCCACTTT.

The V and J genes are TRBV9 and TRBJ2-5, with 7 bases fitting TRBD1. The germline V gene encodes CDR1 SGDLS and CDR2 YYNGEE. This CDR3 comprises 16 residues. With 0 bases clipped from V and 0 bases from J, the junction kept 5 bases outside the gene matches. This CDR3 is CASSVEGGSHQETQYF. CDR3 nucleotides: TGTGCCAGCAGCGTAGAAGGGGGCTCCCACCAAGAGACCCAGTACTTC. The whole variable domain, filled in from reference TRBV9 and TRBJ2-5, reads DSGVTQTPKHLITATGQRVTLRCSPRSGDLSVYWYQQSLDQGLQFLIQYYNGEERAKGNILERFSAQQFPDLHSELNLSSLELGDSALYFCASSVEGGSHQETQYFGPGTRLLVL.

CDR3 DNA sequence: TGTGCCTTATCAGTGGGGCGGCAGCCCCAGCATTTT. Its protein is CALSVGRQPQHF. V and J are TRBV30 and TRBJ1-5; D possibly corresponds to TRBD1 (5 bases). Germline V gene lookup returns CDR1 GTSNPN and CDR2 SVGIG (reference sequence). Trimming removed 7 bases from V and 7 bases from J, with 14 bases in between. The CDR3 sequence is 12 residues long.

This clone was seen many times. This chain uses TRBV30 with TRBJ1-5; 7 bases map to TRBD1. Germline trimming cut 3 bases from V and 1 base from J; bases unmatched to any gene: 3. This CDR3 region has 14 residues. Germline lookup yields CDR1 GTSNPN and CDR2 SVGIG (reference sequence). The CDR3 spells CAWSPTGSNQPQHF. The CDR3 DNA is TGTGCCTGGAGCCCGACAGGGAGCAATCAGCCCCAGCATTTT. The complete variable domain, with remaining parts taken from reference TRBV30 and TRBJ1-5, reads SQTIHQWPATLVQPVGSPLSLECTVEGTSNPNLYWYRQAAGRGLQLLFYSVGIGQISSEVPQNLSASRPQDRQFILSSKKLLLSDSGFYLCAWSPTGSNQPQHFGDGTRLSIL.

The rearrangement links TRBV19 to TRBJ1-6, with a possible D match to TRBD1 (6 bases). The CDR3 runs to 17 residues. Germline CDR1 reads LNHDA; CDR2 reads SQIVND (reference sequence). The ends were cut back, 9 bases at V and 4 bases at J, with 22 bases in the middle. The CDR3 DNA is TGTGCCAGCCAAAACCTCGGACAGAGAATGTATAATTCACCCCTCCACTTT. This sequence encodes CASQNLGQRMYNSPLHF.

The rearrangement links TRBV24-1 to TRBJ2-2, with D possibly being TRBD1 (6 bases). The CDR3 spans 14 residues. Germline-derived CDR1 and CDR2 are KGHDR and SFDVKD. The V gene lost 4 bases and the J gene lost 6 bases, with 11 bases spanning the gap. This chain's CDR3 is CATSDQDSSGELFF. In nucleotides, the CDR3 is TGTGCCACCAGTGACCAGGACAGTTCCGGGGAGCTGTTTTTT.

This chain uses TRBV18 with TRBJ1-5, with 7 positions matching TRBD1. Germline assignment: CDR1 KGHSH and CDR2 LQKENI. The V segment lost 1 base and the J segment 1 base; nucleotides outside the gene matches: 4. The length of the CDR3 is 16 residues. CDR3 loop: CASSPQQGSSNQPQHF. The CDR3 nucleotides read TGTGCCAGCTCACCACAACAGGGGTCCAGCAATCAGCCCCAGCATTTT.

This chain uses TRBV9 with TRBJ1-5; no clear D gene. CDR1 SGDLS and CDR2 YYNGEE come from the germline V gene. The CDR3 length is 18 residues. V lost 4 bases to trimming and J lost 2 bases, with 22 bases between them. The CDR3 nucleotides read TGTGCCAGCAGCCCTATTTACCAGGCAAAGTATCGCAATCAGCCCCAGCATTTT. Translated, it gives CASSPIYQAKYRNQPQHF.

The J gene is TRBJ1-2, the V gene TRBV6-1; 7 positions match TRBD1. There are 15 residues in the CDR3. Germline V gene lookup returns CDR1 MNHNS and CDR2 SASEGT. Losses at the gene ends were 2 bases for V and 4 bases for J; bases not matched to a gene: 7. The CDR3 spells CASSEPPDRLYGYTF. The CDR3 region has the DNA TGTGCCAGCAGTGAACCCCCGGACAGGCTCTATGGCTACACCTTC.

Details on this clone: The germline gene is not matched at one end of the junction; a read error may be the cause. This chain connects TRBV7-2 to TRBJ2-5; perhaps TRBD1 as D (5 bases). The V gene's germline CDR1 is SGHTA and CDR2 FQGNSA. The CDR3 length is 13 residues. CDR3 loop: CASSLTTVVELNF. CDR3 in DNA: TGTGCCAGCAGCTTAACGACAGTGGTAGAATTGAACTTC. Together with reference TRBV7-2 and TRBJ2-5, the CDR3 gives the full variable domain: GAGVSQSPSNKVTEKGKDVELRCDPISGHTALYWYRQSLGQGLEFLIYFQGNSAPDKSGLPSDRFSAERTGGSVSTLTIQRTQQEDSAVYLCASSLTTVVELNFGPGTRLLVL.

This sequence joins TRBV3-1 (or the pseudogene TRBV3-2) and TRBJ2-1; 14 bases are shared with TRBD2. The CDR3 runs 18 residues. Unmatched junction bases numbered 12, after V lost 3 bases and J lost 8 bases. CDR1 is LGHDT, CDR2 YNNKEL, per germline (reference sequence). The CDR3 here is CASSQRPGLAGARDEQFF. CDR3 DNA: TGTGCCAGCAGCCAGAGACCGGGACTAGCGGGGGCTAGGGATGAGCAGTTCTTC.

The gene calls are TRBV7-9 and TRBJ2-3; D is ambiguous. CDR3 length: 13 residues. CDR1 and CDR2 (germline): SEHNR, FQNEAQ (reference sequence). V was trimmed by 2 bases and J by 1 base, leaving 4 bases between them. This chain's CDR3 is CASSLPGTDTQYF. Written as DNA, the CDR3 is TGTGCCAGCAGCTTACCCGGCACAGATACGCAGTATTTT.